A selection of T cell receptor beta chains follows, all from one sample in a study of early T cells in non-severe SARS-CoV-2 infection. TCRdb processed the 5' RACE reads anew with MiXCR; each CDR3 protein has one entry. Of more than 45,000 distinct CDR3 sequences listed, about 13% are singletons. Sequencing was carried out using whole blood. The receptors come from an adult who was a healthcare worker with PCR-confirmed SARS-CoV-2 infection or an uninfected control (not recorded which). Both conserved end residues are part of each CDR3. The D gene is left open where the match is weak. The size of a clone is reported for some rows only, either as once, few or many, or as a class for expanded clones.

size	V	D	J	CDR3	DNA
many	TRBV20-1	NA	TRBJ1-2	CSASKPGTNNYGYTF	TGCAGTGCTAGCAAGCCCGGGACAAATAACTATGGCTACACCTTC
many	TRBV20-1	TRBD1	TRBJ2-7	CSAPRVRDSSYEQYF	TGCAGTGCCCCCCGAGTGAGGGACAGTTCCTACGAGCAGTACTTC
many	TRBV20-1	TRBD2	TRBJ2-3	CSARELAGGLDTQYF	TGCAGTGCTAGAGAGCTAGCGGGGGGGTTAGATACGCAGTATTTT
many	TRBV5-6	TRBD1	TRBJ2-7	CASSLGQGLSYEQYF	TGTGCCAGCAGCTTGGGACAGGGCCTTTCCTACGAGCAGTACTTC
NA	TRBV20-1	NA	TRBJ2-2	CSARISATGELFF	TGCAGTGCTAGGATCTCAGCCACCGGGGAGCTGTTTTTT
NA	TRBV30	NA	TRBJ2-3	CAWSLRRQTTDTQYF	TGTGCCTGGTCCCTACGGAGGCAGACCACAGATACGCAGTATTTT
many	TRBV7-2	NA	TRBJ1-1	CASSSGGGVGTEAFF	TGTGCCAGCAGCTCCGGAGGGGGGGTGGGCACTGAAGCTTTCTTT
many	TRBV12-3/TRBV12-4	NA	TRBJ1-1	CASSLRGGNTEAFF	TGTGCCAGCAGCCTGAGGGGGGGTAACACTGAAGCTTTCTTT
many	TRBV12-3/TRBV12-4	NA	TRBJ1-1	CASTSMNTEAFF	TGTGCCAGCACTTCCATGAACACTGAAGCTTTCTTT
NA	TRBV28	NA	TRBJ1-4	CASSLDEKLFF	TGTGCCAGCAGTTTAGATGAAAAACTGTTTTTT
many	TRBV7-8	NA	TRBJ2-7	CASSQSQPYEQYF	TGTGCCAGCAGTCAAAGCCAGCCCTACGAGCAGTACTTC
NA	TRBV10-1	NA	TRBJ2-1	CASSDGRPYNEQFF	TGCGCCAGCAGTGACGGACGGCCATACAATGAGCAGTTCTTC
many	TRBV3-1	NA	TRBJ1-1	CASSQVKNTEAFF	TGTGCCAGCAGCCAGGTCAAGAACACTGAAGCTTTCTTT
NA	TRBV4-2	TRBD1	TRBJ1-2	CASSQVGTGSGYTF	TGTGCCAGCAGCCAAGTGGGGACAGGGAGCGGCTACACCTTC
many	TRBV29-1	NA	TRBJ1-4	CSVGADSEKLFF	TGCAGCGTGGGGGCAGACAGTGAAAAACTGTTTTTT
few	TRBV5-1	NA	TRBJ1-2	CASSLEGSLYGYTF	TGCGCCAGCAGCTTGGAGGGTTCCCTCTATGGCTACACCTTC
few	TRBV29-1	TRBD1	TRBJ1-1	CSVGQTNTEAFF	TGCAGCGTGGGACAGACGAACACTGAAGCTTTCTTT
NA	TRBV27	NA	TRBJ1-1	CASSNMNTEAFF	TGTGCCAGCAGTAACATGAACACTGAAGCTTTCTTT
few	TRBV6-6	TRBD2	TRBJ2-2	CASSHPGGERYTGELFF	TGTGCCAGCAGTCATCCGGGAGGGGAACGGTACACCGGGGAGCTGTTTTTT
many	TRBV11-2	NA	TRBJ2-3	CASRSGLNTDTQYF	TGTGCCAGCAGATCTGGACTTAACACAGATACGCAGTATTTT
many	TRBV3-1	TRBD1	TRBJ2-1	CASSQAGQGYNEQFF	TGTGCCAGCAGCCAAGCGGGACAGGGTTACAATGAGCAGTTCTTC
few	TRBV5-5	TRBD1	TRBJ2-7	CASSTNPGQAYEQYF	TGTGCCAGCAGTACTAATCCGGGACAGGCCTACGAGCAGTACTTC
many	TRBV7-8	NA	TRBJ2-3	CASSLDALWLLTDTQYF	TGTGCCAGCAGCTTAGACGCACTGTGGCTCCTCACAGATACGCAGTATTTT
many	TRBV18	NA	TRBJ2-7	CASSAGVRDEQYF	TGTGCCAGCTCGGCAGGGGTACGGGACGAGCAGTACTTC
many	TRBV7-9	NA	TRBJ2-5	CASTPLEVSGTQYF	TGTGCCAGCACCCCATTGGAGGTTTCCGGGACCCAGTACTTC
many	TRBV20-1	NA	TRBJ1-5	CSAGTQGNQPQHF	TGCAGTGCTGGAACACAGGGAAATCAGCCCCAGCATTTT